The present T cell receptor beta chain was sequenced within a study of T cells in Graves' hyperthyroidism and ophthalmopathy. Study findings and constraints: Patients with ophthalmopathy were separated from those with stable hyperthyroidism by a 13 V-J model. Most thyroid clonotypes expanded above 0.001 were also detected in blood.

Germline CDR1 is SGHDT and CDR2 is YYEEEE. The V gene lost 1 base and the J gene lost 1 base, with 8 bases spanning the gap. The CDR3 contains 14 residues. Patients were excluded because of uncontrolled infection, other autoimmune disease, pregnancy or lactation. Clinical symptoms, serum thyroxine, TRAb, thyroid ultrasound and orbital computed tomography established diagnosis. RNA transcripts yielded amplified TCR beta CDR3 regions. The study used the HTBI primer set for a first-round RT-PCR of the TCR CDR3. Each CDR3 protein is one row after TCRdb ran MiXCR on the multiplex PCR reads. The data hold 250,000 to 300,000 distinct CDR3 sequences, with around a fifth observed a single time. This clonotype was observed many times. As yet, its antigen is unknown.

The sequenced sample consisted of blood. The chain is built from TRBV5-6 and TRBJ1-1, with unresolved D. This clonotype was obtained from a man aged 45-65 years with Graves' ophthalmopathy. CDR3 loop: CASSLHDPNTEAFF. CDR3 nucleotide sequence: TGTGCCAGCAGCTTGCATGACCCGAACACTGAAGCTTTCTTT.